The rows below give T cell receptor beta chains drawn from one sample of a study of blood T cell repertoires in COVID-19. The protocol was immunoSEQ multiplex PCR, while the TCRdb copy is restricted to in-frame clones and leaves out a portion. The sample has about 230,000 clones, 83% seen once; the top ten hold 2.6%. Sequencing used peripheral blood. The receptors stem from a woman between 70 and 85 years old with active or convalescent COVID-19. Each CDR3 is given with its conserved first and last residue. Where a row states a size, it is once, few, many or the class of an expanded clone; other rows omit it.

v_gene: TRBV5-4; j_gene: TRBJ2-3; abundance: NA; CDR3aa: CASSLGVAGVTTDTQYF
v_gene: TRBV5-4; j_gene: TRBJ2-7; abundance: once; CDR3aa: CASSPGLAPGVQYF
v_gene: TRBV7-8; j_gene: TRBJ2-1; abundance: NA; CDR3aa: CASSPIGSYNEQFF
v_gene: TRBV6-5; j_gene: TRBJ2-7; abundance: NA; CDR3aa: CASSPFESSLSMYF
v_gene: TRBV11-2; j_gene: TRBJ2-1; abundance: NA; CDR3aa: CASSLARGSYNEQFF
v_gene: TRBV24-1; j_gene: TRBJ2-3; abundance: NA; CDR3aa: CATSFASGRGDTQYF
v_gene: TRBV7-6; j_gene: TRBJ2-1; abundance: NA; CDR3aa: CASSLGAGWAVYNEQFF
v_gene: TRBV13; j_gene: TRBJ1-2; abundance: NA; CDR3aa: CATALRGGGYTF
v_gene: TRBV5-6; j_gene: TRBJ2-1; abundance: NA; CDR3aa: CASLGQGYIGEQFF
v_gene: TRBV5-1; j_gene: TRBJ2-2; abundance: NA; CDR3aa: CASSRQAESTGELFF
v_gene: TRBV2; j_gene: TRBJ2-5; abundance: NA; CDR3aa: CASNSITSGDQETQYF
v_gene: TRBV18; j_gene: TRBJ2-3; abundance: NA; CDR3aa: CASSPKRGGRLGTDTQYF
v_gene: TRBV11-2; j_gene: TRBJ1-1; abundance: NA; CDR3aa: CASSFQGGGTEAFF
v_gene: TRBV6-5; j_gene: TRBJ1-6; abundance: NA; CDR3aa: CASSYRTARGSPLHF
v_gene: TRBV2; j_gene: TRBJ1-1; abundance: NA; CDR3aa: CASRDRMNTEAFF
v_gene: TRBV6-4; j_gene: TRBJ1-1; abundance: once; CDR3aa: CASSDQGGSTEAFF
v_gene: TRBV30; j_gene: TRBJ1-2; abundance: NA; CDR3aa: CAWSLVMGPHGYTF
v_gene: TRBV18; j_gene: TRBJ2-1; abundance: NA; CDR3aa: CASTTSVLYDEQFF
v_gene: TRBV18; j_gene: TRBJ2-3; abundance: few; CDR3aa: CASSTRPTITSGGDTQYF
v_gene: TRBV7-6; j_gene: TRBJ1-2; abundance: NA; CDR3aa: CASSPLRGRRTDYGYTF
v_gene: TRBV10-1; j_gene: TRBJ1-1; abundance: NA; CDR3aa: CASRGQYGEAFF
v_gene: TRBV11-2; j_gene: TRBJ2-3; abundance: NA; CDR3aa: CASSLGRGVGTDTQYF
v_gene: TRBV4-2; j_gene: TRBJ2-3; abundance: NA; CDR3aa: CASSQGVATSTDTQYF
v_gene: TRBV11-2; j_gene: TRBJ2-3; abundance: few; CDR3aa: CASSLVQGARTDTQYF
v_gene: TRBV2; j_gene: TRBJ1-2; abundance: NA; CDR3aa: CASSERGPYGYTF